These 25 T cell receptor beta chains originate from one sample sequenced in a study of T-cell memory formation after mild COVID-19. TCRdb passed the 5' RACE reads through MiXCR, listing each CDR3 protein once. The sample carries about 350,000 distinct CDR3 sequences, around 30% recorded once. The specimen was PBMCs or a T cell subset sorted from them (not recorded which). Every receptor here comes from an adult woman who had mild COVID-19 (a few samples of this study predate the infection). Cell type and time point are not known.

This clonotype was observed at least ten times. The J gene is TRBJ2-1, the V gene TRBV6-2 or TRBV6-3, with TRBD2 matching 10 bases. CDR3 length equals 16 residues. V dropped 6 bases and J dropped 3; count of bases not matched to a gene: 8. CDR1 is MNHEY and CDR2 is SVGEGT in the germline V gene. CDR3 sequence: CASRTVGLANYNEQFF. The CDR3 DNA reads TGTGCCAGCAGAACGGTGGGACTAGCGAACTACAATGAGCAGTTCTTC.

This chain joins TRBV5-1 and TRBJ2-1; weak D call: TRBD2 (6 bases). Germline V gene sequence: CDR1 SGHRS, CDR2 YFSETQ. Trimming left V 3 bases short and J 0 bases short, with 13 bases between. The CDR3 length is 16 residues. The CDR3 reads CASSSRGLSSYNEQFF. In DNA, the CDR3 is TGCGCCAGCAGCTCACGGGGGTTAAGCTCCTACAATGAGCAGTTCTTC.

Comments on this clonotype: At one of its ends the junction is not consistent with the germline gene, which may arise from a read error. The rearrangement links TRBV24-1 to TRBJ1-1; TRBD1 matches 9 bases. CDR3 size: 13 residues. CDR1 and CDR2 from the germline V gene are KGHDR and SFDVKD. This CDR3 is CATTDRGDTQAFF. Here the CDR3 DNA reads TGTGCCACCACCGACAGGGGGGACACTCAAGCTTTCTTT.

This clonotype has only a few counts. The V gene is TRBV5-6, the J gene TRBJ2-7, with 8 bases identical to TRBD1. The CDR3 consists of 14 residues. The V gene's germline CDR1 is SGHDT and CDR2 YYEEEE. With V trimmed by 7 bases and J by 4 bases, 10 bases remained unmatched. CDR3 bases: TGTGCCAGCCAGACAGGACGGACAGGGTACGAGCAGTACTTC. This sequence encodes CASQTGRTGYEQYF.

The chain recombines TRBV20-1 with TRBJ2-7; 7 bases map to TRBD1. V trimming: 6 bases; J trimming: 6 bases; junction bases outside the gene matches: 11. This CDR3 is 13 amino acids long. CDR1 DFQATT and CDR2 SNEGSKA come from the germline V gene (reference sequence). The CDR3: CSATWVTGVEQYF. The CDR3 coding sequence is TGCAGTGCCACCTGGGTAACAGGGGTCGAGCAGTACTTC.

The chain combines TRBV19 with TRBJ2-1; 11 positions agree with TRBD2. The CDR3 sequence is 18 residues long. Germline loops: CDR1 LNHDA, CDR2 SQIVND (reference sequence). V lost 5 bases to trimming and J lost 0 bases; unmatched junction nucleotides: 9. For the CDR3, the DNA is TGTGCCAGTAGTCCCCTAGCGGGAGGACTTGGCTCCTACAATGAGCAGTTCTTC. The encoded protein is CASSPLAGGLGSYNEQFF. Looking up the rest from reference TRBV19 and TRBJ2-1 gives the full variable domain: DGGITQSPKYLFRKEGQNVTLSCEQNLNHDAMYWYRQDPGQGLRLIYYSQIVNDFQKGDIAEGYSVSREKKESFPLTVTSAQKNPTAFYLCASSPLAGGLGSYNEQFFGPGTRLTVL.

This chain links TRBV5-1 with TRBJ2-5; 7 nucleotides align to TRBD1. This CDR3 has 15 amino acids. The trim removed 4 bases at V and 4 bases at J, leaving 10 bases unmatched. In germline, CDR1 is SGHRS, CDR2 YFSETQ. CDR3 DNA: TGCGCCAGCAGCGGGCAGTCCCGGGACAGAGAGACCCAGTACTTC. It encodes CASSGQSRDRETQYF. The full variable domain, with the rest looked up from reference TRBV5-1 and TRBJ2-5, is KAGVTQTPRYLIKTRGQQVTLSCSPISGHRSVSWYQQTPGQGLQFLFEYFSETQRNKGNFPGRFSGRQFSNSRSEMNVSTLELGDSALYLCASSGQSRDRETQYFGPGTRLLVL.

This clonotype was observed a handful of times. The chain has TRBV4-2 and TRBJ2-1; the match to TRBD2 covers 12 bases. This CDR3 spans 14 amino acids. J was trimmed by 13 bases and V by 4 bases; bases with no gene match: 8. Germline lookup yields CDR1 LGHNA and CDR2 YNFKEQ. The CDR3, as DNA: TGTGCCAGCAGCCCCATGACTAGCGGGAGACAACAGTTCTTC. Protein: CASSPMTSGRQQFF.

This clonotype occurred a few times. The rearrangement uses TRBV6-6 and TRBJ2-3; perhaps TRBD2 as D (5 bases). The germline gives CDR1 MNHNY, CDR2 SVGAGI (reference sequence). The V and J ends lost 3 bases and 3 bases respectively, with 10 bases between them. The CDR3 runs to 14 residues. The CDR3 DNA reads as TGTGCCAGCAGTTATTCGACGGGAACAGATACGCAGTATTTT. Residues: CASSYSTGTDTQYF.

This clonotype has just a few counts. This sequence joins TRBV11-3 and TRBJ2-1; no reliable D call. Germline values: CDR1 SGHNT, CDR2 YENEEA. This CDR3 contains 14 residues. Deletions cut 4 bases from V and 7 bases from J, with 14 bases between. DNA for the CDR3: TGTGCCAGCAGCTCCTCGACCGCCGGGAATGAGCAGTTCTTC. Amino acids: CASSSSTAGNEQFF.

This clonotype was counted only a few times. The rearrangement links TRBV7-8 to TRBJ2-7; 9 bases are a match to TRBD1. Trimming at V came to 7 bases and at J to 2 bases, leaving 15 bases not matched to a gene. The CDR3 runs to 17 residues. CDR1 and CDR2 (germline): SGHVS, FQNEAQ. CDR3 nucleotides: TGTGCCAGCATTCCTCGAAGACCCGGGACAGGGCCCTACGAGCAGTACTTC. Protein: CASIPRRPGTGPYEQYF. Full variable domain (missing parts from reference TRBV7-8 and TRBJ2-7): GAGVSQSPRYKVAKRGQDVALRCDPISGHVSLFWYQQALGQGPEFLTYFQNEAQLDKSGLPSDRFFAERPEGSVSTLKIQRTQQEDSAVYLCASIPRRPGTGPYEQYFGPGTRLTVT.

This chain's CDR3 is CASRARWGDEQYF. CDR3 bases: TGTGCCAGCAGAGCAAGATGGGGGGACGAGCAGTACTTC. This rearrangement joins TRBV6-2 or TRBV6-3 to TRBJ2-7; TRBD2 might be the D (6 bases). Trimming left V 6 bases short and J 5 bases short, with 14 bases between. The CDR3 consists of 13 residues. Germline values: CDR1 MNHEY, CDR2 SVGEGT.

There are a few counts of this clonotype. This chain connects TRBV5-1 to TRBJ1-1, with a weak D call TRBD1 (6 bases). CDR1 and CDR2 from the germline V gene are SGHRS and YFSETQ. The V and J ends lost 1 base and 1 base respectively, with 11 bases between them. CDR3 length: 15 residues. The CDR3 nucleotides are TGCGCCAGCAGCTTGACAGGGAGCGGGAACACTGAAGCTTTCTTT. Translating gives CASSLTGSGNTEAFF.

The chain carries TRBV18 and TRBJ1-1, with D maybe TRBD1 (5 bases). The CDR3 loop spans 17 amino acids. Trimming pared 2 bases from V and 0 bases from J, leaving 16 bases between. CDR1 KGHSH and CDR2 LQKENI come from the germline V gene. The CDR3 here is CASSPRTGVGMNTEAFF. CDR3 coding DNA: TGTGCCAGCTCACCAAGGACGGGGGTGGGCATGAACACTGAAGCTTTCTTT.

V gene TRBV7-3 combines with J gene TRBJ2-7, with 8 positions matching TRBD2. The trim removed 3 bases at V and 5 bases at J, leaving 9 bases unmatched. The CDR3 has 15 residues. Germline assignment: CDR1 SGHTA and CDR2 FQGTGA. The CDR3 DNA reads as TGTGCCAGCAGCTTGTCCGGGACTAGTACAAACGAGCAGTACTTC. Translation gives CASSLSGTSTNEQYF. Drawing the rest from reference TRBV7-3 and TRBJ2-7, the complete variable domain is GAGVSQTPSNKVTEKGKYVELRCDPISGHTALYWYRQSLGQGPEFLIYFQGTGAADDSGLPNDRFFAVRPEGSVSTLKIQRTERGDSAVYLCASSLSGTSTNEQYFGPGTRLTVT.

The table lists this clonotype with a few counts. This sequence joins TRBV5-1 and TRBJ2-7, with D possibly being TRBD2 (5 bases). Germline V CDR1 and CDR2: SGHRS, YFSETQ. This CDR3 is built from 17 residues. Trimming stripped 3 bases from V and 1 base from J, with 20 bases between. This CDR3 reads CASSSPTSGDWSYEQYF. In DNA form, the CDR3 reads TGCGCCAGCAGCTCCCCCACAAGCGGAGACTGGTCCTACGAGCAGTACTTC.

The rearrangement links TRBV29-1 to TRBJ1-1; D is unclear. V was trimmed by 8 bases and J by 2 bases, leaving 15 bases between them. The V gene's germline CDR1 is SQVTM and CDR2 ANQGSEA. The CDR3 is 13 residues long. CDR3 residues: CSTWVEPNTEAFF. The CDR3 DNA reads as TGCAGCACCTGGGTAGAACCAAACACTGAAGCTTTCTTT.

This clonotype has a handful of counts. The CDR3 DNA is TGTGCCAGCAGTTTTATGGGAAACTACGAGCAGTACTTC. Translated, it gives CASSFMGNYEQYF. The chain joins TRBV6-5 to TRBJ2-7; D call uncertain. The V gene's germline CDR1 is MNHEY and CDR2 SVGAGI. The CDR3 is made up of 13 amino acids. The germline V and J ends were trimmed by 4 bases and 3 bases, with 10 bases remaining between them.

This clonotype was seen only a few times. V usage is TRBV7-2 and J usage is TRBJ1-1; D remains unclear. The CDR3 runs to 15 residues. Trimming pared 5 bases from V and 1 base from J, leaving 14 bases between. Germline V gene lookup returns CDR1 SGHTA and CDR2 FQGNSA. CDR3 nucleotide sequence: TGTGCCAGCAGCCCCCCTTTGACGGGGAACACTGAAGCTTTCTTT. It is translated as CASSPPLTGNTEAFF.

This chain uses TRBV3-1 with TRBJ1-3; tentative D call: TRBD1 (5 bases). The CDR3 extends over 15 amino acids. Trimming left V 6 bases short and J 4 bases short, with 16 bases between. Per germline, CDR1 LGHDT and CDR2 YNNKEL (reference sequence). CDR3 sequence reads: CASSVGDSVGNTIYF. The CDR3 DNA reads as TGTGCCAGCAGTGTGGGAGACAGCGTAGGAAACACCATATATTTT.

V usage is TRBV12-3 or TRBV12-4 and J usage is TRBJ1-2; a weak D match, TRBD1 (5 bases). V was cut by 1 base and J by 3 bases, with 12 bases left in between. The CDR3 is made up of 15 amino acids. In nucleotides, the CDR3 is TGTGCCAGCAGTTTAGTGGCAGGGCCTGACTATGGCTACACCTTC. Residues: CASSLVAGPDYGYTF.

This chain joins TRBV20-1 and TRBJ2-3; D ambiguous. V lost 0 bases, J lost 3 bases, and 7 bases lay in between. The CDR3 covers 13 residues. Germline CDR1 reads DFQATT; CDR2 reads SNEGSKA (reference sequence). The CDR3 DNA is TGCAGTGCTAGAGATTCCCTAACAGATACGCAGTATTTT. Its translation is CSARDSLTDTQYF.

The chain links TRBV29-1 to TRBJ2-3; no firm D call. The CDR3 runs 14 residues. From germline, CDR1 is SQVTM and CDR2 ANQGSEA. Trimming shortened V by 4 bases and J by 4 bases, and 15 bases separated the two germline ends. The CDR3 DNA reads TGCAGCGTTGGCCCTTCCTTTCGCCCAGATACGCAGTATTTT. This gives the protein CSVGPSFRPDTQYF.

This clonotype has just a few counts. V is TRBV6-2 or TRBV6-3 and J is TRBJ2-3; TRBD2 aligns across 10 bases. Germline CDR1 is MNHEY and CDR2 is SVGEGT. The CDR3 is 16 residues long. The trim removed 6 bases at V and 3 bases at J, leaving 9 bases unmatched. Here the CDR3 reads CASSLLSSGRTDTQYF. The CDR3 nucleotides read TGTGCCAGCAGCCTGTTATCTAGCGGGAGAACAGATACGCAGTATTTT.

This clonotype was detected a few times. The chain combines TRBV15 with TRBJ1-1; 8 positions match TRBD1. The CDR3 has 15 amino acids. Losses at the gene ends were 3 bases for V and 3 bases for J; bases not matched to a gene: 6. CDR1 and CDR2 from the germline V gene are LNHNV and YYDKDF (reference sequence). CDR3 region: CATSRRTGMDTEAFF. As DNA, the CDR3 is TGTGCCACCAGCAGGAGGACAGGGATGGACACTGAAGCTTTCTTT.